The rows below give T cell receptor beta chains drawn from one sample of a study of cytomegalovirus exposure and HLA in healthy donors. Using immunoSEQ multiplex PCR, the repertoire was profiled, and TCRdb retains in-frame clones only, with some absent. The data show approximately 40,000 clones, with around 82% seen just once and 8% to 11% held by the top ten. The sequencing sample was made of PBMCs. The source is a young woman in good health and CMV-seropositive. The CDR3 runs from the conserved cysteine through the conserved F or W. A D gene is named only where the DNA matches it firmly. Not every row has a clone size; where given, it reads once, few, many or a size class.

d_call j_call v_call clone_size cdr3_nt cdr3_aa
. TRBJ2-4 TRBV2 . TGTGCCAGCTACAGGGATGGCCAAAACATTCAGTACTTC CASYRDGQNIQYF
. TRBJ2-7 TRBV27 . TGTGCCAGCAGTTTGAGTAGCCCTCTCGAGCAGTACTTC CASSLSSPLEQYF
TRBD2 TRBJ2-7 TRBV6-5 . TGTGCCAGCAGTTACTCCCGGGACTACCCGAACTACGAGCAGTACTTC CASSYSRDYPNYEQYF
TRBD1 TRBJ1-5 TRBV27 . TGTGCCAGCAGTTTTCGGCAGGACAGGAATCGTAGCAATCAGCCCCAGCATTTT CASSFRQDRNRSNQPQHF
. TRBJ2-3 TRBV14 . TGTGCCAGCAGCCAAGGGGCGGGGCAGTATTTT CASSQGAGQYF
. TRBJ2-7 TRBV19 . TGTGCCAGTAGTATAGATCCGGGGAACGAGCAGTACTTC CASSIDPGNEQYF
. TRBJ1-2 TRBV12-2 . TGTGCAAGTCGCTTACGCCCAACGGGGGTTTACTATGGCTACACCTTC CASRLRPTGVYYGYTF
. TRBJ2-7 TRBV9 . TGTGCCAGCAGCGTAGTGGGCAACTCCTACGAGCAGTACTTC CASSVVGNSYEQYF
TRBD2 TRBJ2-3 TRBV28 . TGTGCCAGCAGTTTGATTCTAGCGGGAGAGACCTCTCTTAGCACAGATACGCAGTATTTT CASSLILAGETSLSTDTQYF
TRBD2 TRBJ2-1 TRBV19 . TGTGCCAGTAGTCTTAGCGGGACATTCTACAATGAGCAGTTCTTC CASSLSGTFYNEQFF
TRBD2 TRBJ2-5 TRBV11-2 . TGTGCCAGCAGTCAGACTAGCGGGAAAGAGACCCAGTACTTC CASSQTSGKETQYF
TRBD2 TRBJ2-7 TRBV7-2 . TGTGCCAGCAGCTTCGGGAGGACCTACGAGCAGTACTTC CASSFGRTYEQYF
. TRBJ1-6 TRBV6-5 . TGTGCCAGCAGTCGGCGGGGGGTAGTAAGCTCACCCCTCCACTTT CASSRRGVVSSPLHF
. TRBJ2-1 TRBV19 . TGTGCCAGTAGTATCGGGGGACCAGCCTCCTACAATGAGCAGTTCTTC CASSIGGPASYNEQFF
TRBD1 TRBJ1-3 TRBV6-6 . TGTGCCAGCAGTTCGACAGGGACAAGAAACACCATATATTTT CASSSTGTRNTIYF
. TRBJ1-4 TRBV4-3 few TGCGCCAGCAGCCAAGATCCCTTTACAGGGATGGAACTGTTTTTT CASSQDPFTGMELFF
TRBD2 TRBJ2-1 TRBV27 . TGTGCCAGCAGTTTCCGAATGACTAGCGGGAGGAACAGCTCCTACAATGAGCAGTTCTTC CASSFRMTSGRNSSYNEQFF